Presented here are 5 T cell receptor beta chains from one specimen sequenced in a study of CD8 T cells in ankylosing spondylitis. TCRdb processed the 5' RACE reads anew with MiXCR; each CDR3 protein has one entry. The table records 200,000 or so distinct CDR3 sequences, about 18% of them present only once. The specimen sequenced was blood, either unsorted or a sorted T cell fraction (not recorded which). These receptors were collected from a male donor under 30 with ankylosing spondylitis or in good health (not recorded which).

This clonotype was counted ten times or more. The J gene is TRBJ2-3, the V gene TRBV2; TRBD2 aligns across 8 bases. The CDR3 has 9 residues. With 7 bases clipped from V and 14 bases from J, the junction kept 2 bases outside the gene matches. In germline, CDR1 is SNHLY, CDR2 FYNNEI. The chain's CDR3 is CASNGRGYF. CDR3 DNA sequence: TGTGCCAGCAACGGGAGGGGGTATTTT.

This chain links TRBV20-1 with TRBJ2-7; the D gene is possibly TRBD2 (7 bases). This CDR3 comprises 14 residues. Germline V gene data show CDR1 as DFQATT and CDR2 as SNEGSKA (reference sequence). The germline V and J ends were trimmed by 0 bases and 7 bases, with 16 bases remaining between them. The CDR3 region has the DNA TGCAGTGCTAGAGAAGGATCGGGGGGCAGGGAGCAGTACTTC. Its translation: CSAREGSGGREQYF.

This clonotype was detected many times. CDR3 region: CAISDTGELFF. CDR3 sequence (DNA): TGTGCCATCAGTGACACCGGGGAGCTGTTTTTT. This chain links TRBV10-3 with TRBJ2-2; D is unclear. Germline assignment: CDR1 ENHRY and CDR2 SYGVKD. This CDR3 spans 11 amino acids. The V end was cut by 3 bases, the J end by 4 bases, with 0 bases between.

This clonotype was detected ten times or more. The gene calls are TRBV29-1 and TRBJ2-2; D remains unclear. V lost 4 bases and J lost 5, with 8 bases in between. Looked up from germline, CDR1 is SQVTM and CDR2 is ANQGSEA. This CDR3 has 12 amino acids. The CDR3 loop is CSVVPGTGELFF. The CDR3 DNA reads TGCAGCGTTGTCCCCGGGACCGGGGAGCTGTTTTTT.

This clonotype showed up many times. This rearrangement joins TRBV6-2 or TRBV6-3 to TRBJ2-2; D is perhaps TRBD2 (5 bases). The germline V gene encodes CDR1 MNHEY and CDR2 SVGEGT. The CDR3 is 15 residues long. V lost 4 bases to trimming and J lost 0 bases, with 9 bases between them. CDR3 amino acids: CASSLPGANTGELFF. The CDR3 DNA follows: TGTGCCAGCAGTTTACCCGGGGCGAACACCGGGGAGCTGTTTTTT.